This TCR beta chain was recovered during a study of regulatory T cells in long-lasting Graves disease. Study background: Persistence in Graves' disease required over 5 years of antithyroid drugs plus positive TSH receptor antibodies.

Library construction for TCR beta used iRepertoire HTBI primers and Arm-PCR of CDR3 regions. MiXCR, run by TCRdb on the multiplex PCR reads, gives a single entry per CDR3 protein. Here the sample spans hundreds of thousands of distinct CDR3 sequences, 25% to 35% being singletons. Regarding time point: persistent/refractory GD, antithyroid drugs over 5 years with positive TRAb. Extracted PBMC RNA gave rise to the TCR library. This clonotype was observed a few times. What it recognizes is unknown. Study outcomes and limitations: Among persistent patients, a larger number of public clonotypes were shared (about 3,000) than among newly diagnosed patients (about 1,000). Persistent Graves' patients showed less TCR diversity than newly diagnosed ones.

Trimming shortened V by 3 bases and J by 0 bases, and 9 bases separated the two germline ends. Germline CDR1 reads MDHEN; CDR2 reads SYDVKM. The CDR3 has 15 residues. The sample was peripheral blood mononuclear cells (PBMCs), taken when the disease was refractory, from a patient treated with antithyroid drugs. The TCR was taken from a female donor with Graves disease. V usage is TRBV28 and J usage is TRBJ1-5; no clear D gene. In nucleotides, the CDR3 is TGTGCCAGCAGTTTCGTCAGAGTTAGCAATCAGCCCCAGCATTTT. Translating it yields CASSFVRVSNQPQHF.